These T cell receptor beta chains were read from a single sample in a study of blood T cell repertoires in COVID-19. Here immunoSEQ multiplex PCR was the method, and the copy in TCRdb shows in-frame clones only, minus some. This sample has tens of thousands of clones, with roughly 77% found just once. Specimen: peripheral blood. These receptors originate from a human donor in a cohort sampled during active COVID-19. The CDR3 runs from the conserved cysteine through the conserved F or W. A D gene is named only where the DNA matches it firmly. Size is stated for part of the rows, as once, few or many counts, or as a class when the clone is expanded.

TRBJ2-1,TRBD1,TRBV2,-,CASSAAGGLMSEQFF,TGTGCCAGCAGTGCGGCAGGGGGTCTTATGAGTGAGCAGTTCTTC
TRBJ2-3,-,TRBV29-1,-,CSVEIAGDYTDTQYF,TGCAGCGTTGAAATCGCAGGGGACTACACAGATACGCAGTATTTT
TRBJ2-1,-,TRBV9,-,CASSVELYNEQFF,TGTGCCAGCAGCGTTGAACTGTACAATGAGCAGTTCTTC
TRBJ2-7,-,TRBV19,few,CASSIPGRGYEQYF,TGTGCCAGTAGTATACCCGGCAGGGGTTACGAGCAGTACTTC
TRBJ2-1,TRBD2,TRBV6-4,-,CASSPSTSGSEQFF,TGTGCCAGCAGCCCCTCGACTAGCGGGAGTGAGCAGTTCTTC
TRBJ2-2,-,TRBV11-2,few,CASSLVHGGKATGELFF,TGTGCCAGCAGCTTAGTTCACGGCGGGAAAGCCACCGGGGAGCTGTTTTTT
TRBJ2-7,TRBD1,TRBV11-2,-,CASSREGAGSYEQYF,TGTGCCAGCAGCCGCGAGGGGGCAGGCAGCTACGAGCAGTACTTC
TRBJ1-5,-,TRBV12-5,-,CASGLVLRSWTDGGQPQHF,TGTGCTAGTGGTTTGGTTTTAAGGTCTTGGACAGACGGAGGTCAGCCCCAGCATTTT
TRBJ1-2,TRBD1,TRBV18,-,CASSGTENGYTF,TGTGCCAGCTCGGGGACAGAAAATGGCTACACCTTC
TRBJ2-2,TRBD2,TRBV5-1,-,CASSSLAANTGELFF,TGCGCCAGCAGCTCCCTAGCGGCGAACACCGGGGAGCTGTTTTTT
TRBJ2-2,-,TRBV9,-,CASSVGGISNTGELFF,TGTGCCAGCAGCGTAGGAGGCATATCGAACACCGGGGAGCTGTTTTTT
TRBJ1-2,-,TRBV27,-,CASSRTGNYGYTF,TGTGCCAGCAGCCGCACAGGGAACTATGGCTACACCTTC
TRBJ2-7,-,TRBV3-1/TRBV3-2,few,CASSPSGGRGYEQYF,TGTGCCAGCAGCCCCTCCGGTGGCCGGGGGTACGAGCAGTACTTC
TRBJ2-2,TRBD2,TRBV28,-,CASSGGLAGYTGELFF,TGTGCCAGCAGCGGCGGACTAGCGGGATATACCGGGGAGCTGTTTTTT
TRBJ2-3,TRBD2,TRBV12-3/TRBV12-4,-,CAIGTSGRDTQYF,TGTGCCATCGGGACTAGCGGGAGGGATACGCAGTATTTT
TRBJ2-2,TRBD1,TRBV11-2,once,CASSSPTGVGGELFF,TGTGCCAGCAGCTCCCCGACAGGGGTTGGCGGGGAGCTGTTTTTT
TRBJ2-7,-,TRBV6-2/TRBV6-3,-,CASSTGISFIRGEQYF,TGTGCCAGCAGTACCGGGATCTCGTTCATACGGGGCGAGCAGTACTTC
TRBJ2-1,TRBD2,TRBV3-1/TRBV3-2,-,CASSGLAGHNEQFF,TGTGCCAGCAGCGGACTAGCGGGCCACAATGAGCAGTTCTTC
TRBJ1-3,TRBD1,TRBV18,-,CASSTDRGRGNTIYF,TGTGCCAGCTCAACGGACAGGGGAAGGGGAAACACCATATATTTT
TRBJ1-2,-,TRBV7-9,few,CASSLGQNYGYTF,TGTGCCAGCAGCTTAGGACAAAACTATGGCTACACCTTC
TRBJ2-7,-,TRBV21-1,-,CASRRGGDEQYF,TGTGCCAGCAGGCGAGGGGGGGACGAGCAGTACTTC
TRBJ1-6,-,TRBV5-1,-,CASSPVTGGNSPLHF,TGCGCCAGCAGCCCCGTGACAGGTGGCAATTCACCCCTCCACTTT
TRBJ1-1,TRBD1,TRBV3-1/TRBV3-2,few,CASSHSLGQGNTEAFF,TGTGCCAGCAGCCATAGCCTGGGACAGGGGAACACTGAAGCTTTCTTT
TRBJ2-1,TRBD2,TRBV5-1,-,CASSSNSGSSYNEQFF,TGCGCCAGCAGCTCTAATAGCGGGAGCTCCTACAATGAGCAGTTCTTC
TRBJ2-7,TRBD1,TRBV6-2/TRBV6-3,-,CASSRGQGNYEQYF,TGTGCCAGCAGCCGAGGACAGGGGAACTACGAGCAGTACTTC
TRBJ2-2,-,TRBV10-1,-,CASTENRVGTGELFF,TGCGCCAGCACCGAAAACAGGGTCGGGACCGGGGAGCTGTTTTTT
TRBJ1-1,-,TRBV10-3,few,CAISADRNTEAFF,TGTGCCATCAGCGCTGACAGGAACACTGAAGCTTTCTTT
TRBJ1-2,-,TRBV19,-,CASSIGQENYGYTF,TGTGCCAGTAGTATTGGGCAGGAAAACTATGGCTACACCTTC
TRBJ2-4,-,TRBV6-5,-,CASTFPVKNIQYF,TGTGCCAGCACCTTTCCCGTCAAAAACATTCAGTACTTC
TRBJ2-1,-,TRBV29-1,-,CSAKWQGESEQFF,TGCAGCGCAAAGTGGCAGGGTGAGAGTGAGCAGTTCTTC
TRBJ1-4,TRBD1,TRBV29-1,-,CSVETGLEEKLFF,TGCAGCGTTGAGACAGGGCTAGAGGAAAAACTGTTTTTT
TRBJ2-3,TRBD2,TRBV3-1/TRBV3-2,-,CASSPRRLADTDTQYF,TGTGCCAGCAGCCCCAGACGACTAGCGGACACAGATACGCAGTATTTT
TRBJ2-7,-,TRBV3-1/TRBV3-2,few,CASSQQGFHEQYF,TGTGCCAGCAGCCAACAGGGTTTTCACGAGCAGTACTTC